The rows below give T cell receptor beta chains drawn from one sample of a study of T cells in Graves' hyperthyroidism and ophthalmopathy. TCRdb re-derived calls from the multiplex PCR reads in MiXCR, one entry per CDR3 protein. This table holds approximately 590,000 distinct CDR3 sequences, approximately 14% found once. Sequencing used blood. All receptors derive from a woman in her thirties with Graves' hyperthyroidism. Each CDR3 is given with its conserved first and last residue. The D gene is left open where the match is weak. Size values are once, few and many counts, or a class for expanded clones, and some rows have none.

j_gene,d_gene,v_gene,abundance,CDR3nt,CDR3aa
TRBJ1-2,TRBD1,TRBV3-1,many,TGTGCCAGTACACAGGGGCCGACCGGCTATGGCTACACCTTC,CASTQGPTGYGYTF
TRBJ2-3,TRBD2,TRBV29-1,many,TGCAGCGTTGAAACCCTGTTCCCCCTAGCGGGAGTGAGCACAGATACGCAGTATTTT,CSVETLFPLAGVSTDTQYF
TRBJ2-7,.,TRBV5-1,.,TGCGCCAGCAGCTTGGAGGTGGGGCCGGGATATCGGGAGCAGTACTTC,CASSLEVGPGYREQYF
TRBJ2-3,.,TRBV20-1,many,TGCAGTGCTAGGGGAGGACCGCTCGGAGATACGCAGTATTTT,CSARGGPLGDTQYF
TRBJ2-7,.,TRBV29-1,.,TGCAGCGTTGGGGGTCAGGGGACTAATACCTACGAGCAGTACTTC,CSVGGQGTNTYEQYF
TRBJ2-1,.,TRBV3-1,many,TGTGCCAGCAGCCAAACTAGTATATACAATGAGCAGTTCTTC,CASSQTSIYNEQFF
TRBJ2-3,TRBD2,TRBV28,many,TGTGCCAGCACAACTCGGACTAGCGGGAGGGCCGCGGATACGCAGTATTTT,CASTTRTSGRAADTQYF
TRBJ2-7,TRBD2,TRBV30,many,TGTGCCTGGGCACTAGCGGGAGCGAACTACGAGCAGTACTTC,CAWALAGANYEQYF
TRBJ1-1,TRBD1,TRBV19,few,TGTGCCAGTGAAAGACAGGGAGAAGCTTTCTTT,CASERQGEAFF
TRBJ2-5,TRBD2,TRBV7-6,few,TGTGCCAGCAGCCGCCAGACTAGCGGGAGCTCAGAGACCCAGTACTTC,CASSRQTSGSSETQYF
TRBJ2-3,.,TRBV7-9,.,TGTGCCAGCAGGGCCGACAGGCTCACAGATACGCAGTATTTT,CASRADRLTDTQYF
TRBJ1-1,.,TRBV30,.,TGTGCCTGGAGTGGAAGGGGGGGATGGAGCACTGAAGCTTTCTTT,CAWSGRGGWSTEAFF
TRBJ2-3,TRBD2,TRBV7-3,.,TGTGCCAGCAGCCAAGTAGCGGGGCGGGTCACAGATACGCAGTATTTT,CASSQVAGRVTDTQYF
TRBJ2-7,.,TRBV3-1,many,TGTGCCAGCAGCCAAGACCCCAGGGGACTGTACGAGCAGTACTTC,CASSQDPRGLYEQYF
TRBJ1-5,.,TRBV30,many,TGTGCCTGGAGTGTACAAGGAGGAAACAATCAGCCCCAGCATTTT,CAWSVQGGNNQPQHF
TRBJ2-4,.,TRBV5-1,many,TGCGCCAGCAGCTTTACTGACTCAAACATTCAGTACTTC,CASSFTDSNIQYF
TRBJ1-2,TRBD1,TRBV4-3,few,TGCGCCAGCAGCCAAGGAACAGGGGATAACTATGGCTACACCTTC,CASSQGTGDNYGYTF
TRBJ2-7,TRBD2,TRBV2,many,TGTGCCAGCAGTGATCATACTAGCGGGAGCGACGAGCAGTACTTC,CASSDHTSGSDEQYF
TRBJ2-2,.,TRBV14,few,TGTGCCAGTACTAGTTGGGGCTCCGGGGAGCTGTTTTTT,CASTSWGSGELFF
TRBJ2-3,.,TRBV7-2,many,TGTGCCAGCAGGGGGTATACGCAGTATTTT,CASRGYTQYF
TRBJ2-7,.,TRBV6-1,.,TGTGCCAGCAGCTCCTTCCTACAGCGCTACTACGAGCAGTACTTC,CASSSFLQRYYEQYF
TRBJ1-2,.,TRBV28,many,TGTGCCAGCAGTTTATGGGAGTCTGGCTACACCTTC,CASSLWESGYTF
TRBJ1-2,.,TRBV14,.,TGTGCCAGCAGCCAAGAAGCGGACTGGCTGCTTGGCTACACCTTC,CASSQEADWLLGYTF
TRBJ2-7,.,TRBV11-2,.,TGTGCCAGCAGCCAAAACTCAGGGGTTTTCTACGAGCAGTACTTC,CASSQNSGVFYEQYF
TRBJ2-3,.,TRBV7-9,.,TGTGCCAGCAGCTTAAAAGGGGCTAGCGTACCCGGCACAGATACGCAGTATTTT,CASSLKGASVPGTDTQYF
TRBJ2-5,TRBD2,TRBV3-1,.,TGTGCCAGCAGCCAAGTCCATCCTAGCGGGAGAGCGAGGGGGCGAGAGACCCAGTACTTC,CASSQVHPSGRARGRETQYF
TRBJ2-7,.,TRBV6-2/TRBV6-3,few,TGTGCCAGCAGTAACTCAAGGCTGTTTGCCTACGAGCAGTACTTC,CASSNSRLFAYEQYF
TRBJ2-2,.,TRBV28,many,TGTGCCAGCAGAACCGTAGGCACCGGGGAGCTGTTTTTT,CASRTVGTGELFF
TRBJ2-1,TRBD2,TRBV3-1,.,TGTGCCAGCAGCCACGGGGCGGGGGGGTGGTCCTACAATGAGCAGTTCTTC,CASSHGAGGWSYNEQFF
TRBJ1-1,.,TRBV7-2,many,TGTGCCAGCAGCTTAGGAGGATTAATAGGCACTGAAGCTTTCTTT,CASSLGGLIGTEAFF
TRBJ2-5,.,TRBV27,many,TGTGCCAGCAGTTGGTACCGCCGGGAGACCCAGTACTTC,CASSWYRRETQYF
TRBJ1-2,.,TRBV4-1,few,TGCGCCAGCAGCCAGGGGAAGGAGGGCTATGGCTACACCTTC,CASSQGKEGYGYTF
TRBJ2-3,TRBD2,TRBV27,.,TGTGCCAGCAGTTTCGCAGCGGGAGTGGGAACAGATACGCAGTATTTT,CASSFAAGVGTDTQYF
TRBJ2-1,TRBD2,TRBV7-9,many,TGTGCCAGCAGCCAAAACAGGCTAGCGGGAGGGTACAATGAGCAGTTCTTC,CASSQNRLAGGYNEQFF
TRBJ2-5,TRBD1,TRBV5-1,.,TGCGCCAGCAGCTTGGCCCAGGGGGCTCCGGAGACCCAGTACTTC,CASSLAQGAPETQYF
TRBJ1-5,.,TRBV3-1,many,TGTGCCAGCAGCCAAGCGAGTAGCAATCAGCCCCAGCATTTT,CASSQASSNQPQHF
TRBJ2-1,TRBD2,TRBV7-8,.,TGTGCCAGCAGCTTTGGGGGACTAGCGGGAGGCCTCAATGAGCAGTTCTTC,CASSFGGLAGGLNEQFF
TRBJ2-1,.,TRBV7-2,many,TGTGCCAGCAGCCGTATGACAGCCCAATACAATGAGCAGTTCTTC,CASSRMTAQYNEQFF
TRBJ2-2,TRBD2,TRBV5-1,many,TGCGCCAGCAGCTTTGTAGCGGGAGGACCGAACACCGGGGAGCTGTTTTTT,CASSFVAGGPNTGELFF
TRBJ2-7,.,TRBV5-1,many,TGCGCCAGCAGCATAGACAGGCGGGAGCAGTACTTC,CASSIDRREQYF
TRBJ1-1,.,TRBV28,few,TGTGCCAGCAGTTCAAACCCGTATAGGCGAGTTATCTTT,CASSSNPYRRVIF